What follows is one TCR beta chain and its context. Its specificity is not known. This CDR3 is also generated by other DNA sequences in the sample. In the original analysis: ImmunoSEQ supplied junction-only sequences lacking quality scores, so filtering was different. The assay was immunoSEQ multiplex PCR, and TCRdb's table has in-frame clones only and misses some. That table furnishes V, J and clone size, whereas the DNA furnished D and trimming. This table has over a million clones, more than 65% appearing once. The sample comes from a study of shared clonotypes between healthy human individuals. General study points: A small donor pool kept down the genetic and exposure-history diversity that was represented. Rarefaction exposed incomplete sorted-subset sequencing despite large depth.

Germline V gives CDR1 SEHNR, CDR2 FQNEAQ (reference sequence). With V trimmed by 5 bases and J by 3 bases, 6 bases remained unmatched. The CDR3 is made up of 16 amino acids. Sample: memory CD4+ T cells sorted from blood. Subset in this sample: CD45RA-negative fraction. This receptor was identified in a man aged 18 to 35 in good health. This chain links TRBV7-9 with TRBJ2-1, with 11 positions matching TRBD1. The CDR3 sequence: CASSTPGTGGYNEQFF. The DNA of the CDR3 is TGTGCCAGCAGCACCCCCGGGACAGGGGGCTACAATGAGCAGTTCTTC.